Below are 30 T cell receptor beta chains sequenced from a single sample in a study of response to subunit inactivated influenza vaccine. In TCRdb, the RT-PCR reads were re-called with MiXCR into one record per CDR3 protein. This sample has around 530,000 distinct CDR3 sequences, with roughly 12% found just once. The source was PBMCs from blood, collected on the day of vaccination. The receptors here all came from a man aged 50 to 59 who received an inactivated influenza vaccine.

The rearrangement uses TRBV12-3 or TRBV12-4 and TRBJ1-2; D ambiguous. The CDR3 has 15 residues. V gave up 6 bases and J gave up 0 bases, with 14 bases separating them. In DNA form, the CDR3 reads TGTGCCAGCAGCAATCGACGGATATCTAACTATGGCTACACCTTC. This sequence encodes CASSNRRISNYGYTF.

This clonotype has just a few counts. The chain couples TRBV12-3 or TRBV12-4 to TRBJ2-7, with TRBD1 matching over 11 bases. The V segment lost 5 bases and the J segment 4 bases; nucleotides outside the gene matches: 7. The CDR3 is 15 residues long. Here the CDR3 DNA reads TGTGCCAGCAGTATCCGGACAGGGGGCCTTTACGAGCAGTACTTC. As protein: CASSIRTGGLYEQYF.

Notes on this clonotype: The final CDR3 position lacks the conserved phenylalanine or tryptophan, pointing to a likely read error. The gene calls are TRBV20-1 and TRBJ2-2; 9 positions match TRBD1. The CDR3 runs 13 residues. The V and J ends lost 6 bases and 7 bases, in that order; junction bases with no gene match: 6. Germline CDR1 reads DFQATT; CDR2 reads SNEGSKA (reference sequence). CDR3 sequence: CSARTGVVGELFV. CDR3 coding DNA: TGCAGTGCGCGGACAGGGGTGGTCGGGGAGCTGTTTGTT.

This chain joins TRBV7-8 and TRBJ2-5, with no clear D. Trimming shortened V by 2 bases and J by 4 bases, and 8 bases separated the two germline ends. The CDR3 runs 13 residues. Germline assignment: CDR1 SGHVS and CDR2 FQNEAQ. CDR3: CASSLMGLETQYF. The CDR3 DNA follows: TGTGCCAGCAGCTTAATGGGGTTAGAGACCCAGTACTTC. Supplemented by reference TRBV7-8 and TRBJ2-5, the full variable domain reads GAGVSQSPRYKVAKRGQDVALRCDPISGHVSLFWYQQALGQGPEFLTYFQNEAQLDKSGLPSDRFFAERPEGSVSTLKIQRTQQEDSAVYLCASSLMGLETQYFGPGTRLLVL.

V usage is TRBV20-1 and J usage is TRBJ1-5; tentative D call: TRBD1 (5 bases). Germline CDR1 is DFQATT and CDR2 is SNEGSKA (reference sequence). V dropped 6 bases and J dropped 4 bases, with 13 bases sitting between them. CDR3 length equals 13 residues. The CDR3: CSAPGTVNQPQHF. The CDR3, as DNA: TGCAGTGCACCGGGGACTGTTAATCAGCCCCAGCATTTT.

V is TRBV4-3 and J is TRBJ2-1; 8 nucleotides line up with TRBD2. The ends lost 1 base at V and 9 bases at J; junction bases unmatched: 8. CDR1 and CDR2 (germline): LGHNA, YSLEER. The CDR3 has 15 residues. CDR3 amino acids: CASSQATGGPREQFF. CDR3 DNA sequence: TGCGCCAGCAGCCAAGCAACGGGGGGGCCTCGTGAGCAGTTCTTC.

This clonotype turned up a few times. The CDR3 protein is CASKRGTKQPLHF. In DNA, the CDR3 is TGTGCCAGCAAGAGGGGGACCAAACAACCCCTCCACTTT. This chain joins TRBV2 and TRBJ1-6, with D maybe TRBD1 (6 bases). Germline CDR1 SNHLY, CDR2 FYNNEI. V was shortened by 7 bases and J by 12 bases, with 16 bases between the two germline ends. CDR3 length: 13 amino acids.

This clonotype came up a few times. V usage is TRBV20-1 and J usage is TRBJ2-7; TRBD1 matches 7 bases. The CDR3 runs to 14 residues. V lost 6 bases to trimming and J lost 2 bases; unmatched junction nucleotides: 10. In germline, CDR1 is DFQATT, CDR2 SNEGSKA (reference sequence). The CDR3 reads CSARRDSRPYEQYF. The CDR3 coding sequence is TGCAGTGCAAGAAGGGACAGCCGGCCCTACGAGCAGTACTTC.

This chain connects TRBV20-1 to TRBJ2-7, with D unresolved. Per the germline V gene, CDR1 is DFQATT and CDR2 is SNEGSKA (reference sequence). V lost 0 bases and J 2 bases, leaving 14 bases between the germline ends. This CDR3 is built from 15 residues. In nucleotides, the CDR3 is TGCAGTGCTAGAGATCCCCGCGGATTTACCTACGAGCAGTACTTC. As protein: CSARDPRGFTYEQYF.

This clonotype was seen only a few times. The chain links TRBV12-3 or TRBV12-4 to TRBJ2-3; 14 positions match TRBD2. Trimming took 5 bases from V and 0 from J; bases not matched to a gene: 7. The CDR3 is 18 amino acids. This CDR3 is CASSRTSGRYTSTDTQYF. DNA of the CDR3: TGTGCCAGCAGTAGGACTAGCGGGAGGTATACGAGCACAGATACGCAGTATTTT.

This clonotype appeared a few times. V usage is TRBV7-3 and J usage is TRBJ2-1; D remains unclear. Germline CDR1 and CDR2: SGHTA and FQGTGA. The V end lost 4 bases, the J end lost 5 bases, and 12 bases lay between the germline ends. There are 14 residues in the CDR3. As DNA, the CDR3 is TGTGCCAGCAGCTCGCCCCAAAGCGACAATGAGCAGTTCTTC. Protein product: CASSSPQSDNEQFF.

This clonotype was detected a few times. The rearrangement links TRBV5-6 to TRBJ2-3; 10 nucleotides align to TRBD1. CDR1 and CDR2 (germline): SGHDT, YYEEEE. This CDR3 spans 17 amino acids. V shed 0 bases and J 3 bases; nucleotides not matched to a gene: 7. Written as DNA, the CDR3 is TGTGCCAGCAGCTTGGTAACCGGACAGGGGGTGACAGATACGCAGTATTTT. Protein: CASSLVTGQGVTDTQYF.

This clonotype came up a few times. The chain uses TRBV7-9 and TRBJ2-3; D might be TRBD1 or TRBD2, each matching 5 bases. V dropped 3 bases and J dropped 6 bases, with 13 bases sitting between them. The V gene's germline CDR1 is SEHNR and CDR2 FQNEAQ (reference sequence). This CDR3 contains 14 residues. The DNA for the CDR3 is TGTGCCAGCAGCTTGGACACAAGAGGGGATACGCAGTATTTT. This encodes CASSLDTRGDTQYF. The full variable domain, completed using reference TRBV7-9 and TRBJ2-3, is DTGVSQNPRHKITKRGQNVTFRCDPISEHNRLYWYRQTLGQGPEFLTYFQNEAQLEKSRLLSDRFSAERPKGSFSTLEIQRTEQGDSAMYLCASSLDTRGDTQYFGPGTRLTVL.

V and J are TRBV12-3 or TRBV12-4 and TRBJ2-6; D not resolved. Trimming cost V 8 bases and J 2 bases, with 7 bases left between them. CDR3 length equals 13 residues. Here the CDR3 DNA reads TGTGCCAGCTATGGGGCTGGGGCCAACGTCCTGACTTTC. Protein sequence: CASYGAGANVLTF.

In this sample, this clonotype turned up many times. Germline is not matched at one junction end, which may reflect a read error. V and J are TRBV5-1 and TRBJ2-2; a possible D gene is TRBD1 (5 bases). Germline values: CDR1 SGHRS, CDR2 YFSETQ. The CDR3 covers 14 residues. The CDR3 loop reads CASSLGANTGELFF. The CDR3 nucleotides read TGTGCCAGCAGTTTAGGGGCGAACACCGGGGAGCTGTTTTTT. The full variable domain, rest sourced from reference TRBV5-1 and TRBJ2-2, is KAGVTQTPRYLIKTRGQQVTLSCSPISGHRSVSWYQQTPGQGLQFLFEYFSETQRNKGNFPGRFSGRQFSNSRSEMNVSTLELGDSALYLCASSLGANTGELFFGEGSRLTVL.

The chain couples TRBV6-5 to TRBJ2-3; TRBD1 or TRBD2 may be the D gene (6 bases each). Looked up from germline, CDR1 is MNHEY and CDR2 is SVGAGI. Trimming removed 4 bases at V and 5 bases at J, with 19 bases between. The CDR3 is 16 amino acids. This chain's CDR3 is CASSSLGGPRGDTQYF. The CDR3, as DNA: TGTGCCAGCAGTTCACTCGGGGGCCCCAGGGGAGATACGCAGTATTTT.

This clonotype turned up a few times. The V gene is TRBV7-2, the J gene TRBJ1-1; D perhaps matches TRBD1 (6 bases). This CDR3 is built from 14 residues. Germline values: CDR1 SGHTA, CDR2 FQGNSA. The V end was cut by 0 bases, the J end by 7 bases, with 12 bases between. CDR3 nucleotide sequence: TGTGCCAGCAGCTTAGCGGCCGGGGGGCGTGAAGCTTTCTTT. Its protein is CASSLAAGGREAFF.

The chain employs TRBV6-1 and TRBJ2-2; possibly TRBD1 for D (5 bases). The germline V and J ends were trimmed by 6 bases and 2 bases, with 13 bases remaining between them. Germline V gene lookup returns CDR1 MNHNS and CDR2 SASEGT. This CDR3 has 15 amino acids. The CDR3 reads CASSLYRPNTGELFF. The CDR3, as DNA: TGTGCCAGCAGCCTCTACAGGCCCAACACCGGGGAGCTGTTTTTT.

This clonotype was recorded once. The chain joins TRBV12-3 or TRBV12-4 to TRBJ2-5; tentative D call: TRBD1 (5 bases). The CDR3 consists of 14 residues. Deletions cut 7 bases from V and 4 bases from J, with 16 bases between. Here the CDR3 reads CASTQQIGAETQYF. The CDR3, as DNA: TGTGCCAGCACTCAGCAGATAGGGGCAGAGACCCAGTACTTC.

In this sample, this clonotype turned up a few times. The rearrangement joins TRBV7-6 to TRBJ1-2; TRBD1 matches at 7 bases. This CDR3 region has 15 residues. Germline V CDR1 and CDR2: SGHVS, FNYEAQ. V lost 2 bases to trimming and J lost 6 bases; unmatched junction nucleotides: 9. CDR3 nucleotides: TGTGCCAGCAGCTTATCACAGGGGAGCGGGGATGGCTACACCTTC. This sequence encodes CASSLSQGSGDGYTF.

This clonotype appeared a few times. The J gene is TRBJ2-3, the V gene TRBV12-5; a weak D match, TRBD2 (5 bases). V lost 1 base and J lost 1, with 21 bases in between. This CDR3 contains 19 residues. From germline, CDR1 is LGHNT and CDR2 FRNRAP. CDR3 nucleotide sequence: TGTGCTAGTGGTTTGGCCCACACTGGAGGTCTCCGGGGCACAGATACGCAGTATTTT. Residues: CASGLAHTGGLRGTDTQYF.

In its sample, this clonotype was seen a few times. The V and J genes are TRBV7-2 and TRBJ2-7, with D perhaps TRBD2 (5 bases). Trimming left V 3 bases short and J 3 bases short, with 9 bases between. This CDR3 comprises 13 residues. Looked up from germline, CDR1 is SGHTA and CDR2 is FQGNSA. CDR3: CASSFRRDYEQYF. For the CDR3, the DNA is TGTGCCAGCAGCTTTCGACGGGACTACGAGCAGTACTTC.

This clonotype was detected many times. The V gene is TRBV12-3 or TRBV12-4, the J gene TRBJ2-2; D gene ambiguous. Trimming took off 3 bases at V and 4 bases at J, with 9 bases between the two ends. The CDR3 runs to 14 residues. CDR3 bases: TGTGCCAGCAGTTTCGGGCAGATCACCGGGGAGCTGTTTTTT. Translating gives CASSFGQITGELFF.

This clonotype was counted a few times. V usage is TRBV10-1 and J usage is TRBJ1-6; 8 bases agree with TRBD1. The V segment lost 3 bases and the J segment 14 bases; nucleotides outside the gene matches: 12. The CDR3 extends over 15 amino acids. Germline CDR1 is WNHNN and CDR2 is SYGVQD (reference sequence). CDR3 loop: CASSDDRGWSKALHF. Written as DNA, the CDR3 is TGCGCCAGCAGTGATGACAGGGGCTGGTCGAAGGCCCTCCACTTT.

This clonotype was counted between two and nine times. This chain links TRBV7-2 with TRBJ2-1; either TRBD1 or TRBD2 may fit D (5 bases each). This CDR3 region has 14 residues. CDR1 and CDR2 from the germline V gene are SGHTA and FQGNSA. Deletions cut 5 bases from V and 2 bases from J, with 10 bases between. The DNA of the CDR3 is TGTGCCAGCAGCACCGGGACCACCTACAATGAGCAGTTCTTC. Translating it yields CASSTGTTYNEQFF. Combining the CDR3 with reference TRBV7-2 and TRBJ2-1 gives the whole variable domain GAGVSQSPSNKVTEKGKDVELRCDPISGHTALYWYRQSLGQGLEFLIYFQGNSAPDKSGLPSDRFSAERTGGSVSTLTIQRTQQEDSAVYLCASSTGTTYNEQFFGPGTRLTVL.

This clonotype was seen ten or more times. This chain links TRBV7-2 with TRBJ2-7; 9 bases align to TRBD1. J was trimmed by 9 bases and V by 1 base; bases with no gene match: 4. The CDR3 runs to 13 residues. In germline, CDR1 is SGHTA, CDR2 FQGNSA. DNA of the CDR3: TGTGCCAGCAGCTTAGTGAACAGGGGGCCGCAGTACTTC. As protein: CASSLVNRGPQYF.

The chain couples TRBV7-2 to TRBJ2-1, with D uncertain. Germline CDR1 and CDR2: SGHTA and FQGNSA. This CDR3 is 14 amino acids long. Trimming pared 5 bases from V and 11 bases from J, leaving 19 bases between. Here the CDR3 DNA reads TGTGCCAGCAGCCCCACCTTGGCAGATGGGAAGCAGTTCTTC. It encodes CASSPTLADGKQFF.

This clonotype was observed at least ten times. The chain combines TRBV5-1 with TRBJ1-1; D is ambiguous. CDR1 and CDR2 (germline): SGHRS, YFSETQ. Trimming pared 1 base from V and 3 bases from J, leaving 7 bases between. The CDR3 consists of 13 residues. CDR3 coding DNA: TGCGCCAGCAGCTTGTCCGGGGACACTGAAGCTTTCTTT. It specifies CASSLSGDTEAFF.

This clonotype has only a few counts. The chain uses TRBV12-3 or TRBV12-4 and TRBJ2-2; D assignment may be TRBD1 or TRBD2 (5 bases each). V lost 7 bases and J lost 0, with 12 bases in between. There are 15 residues in the CDR3. This CDR3 reads CASKRDGANTGELFF. CDR3 bases: TGTGCCAGCAAAAGGGACGGAGCGAACACCGGGGAGCTGTTTTTT.

This clonotype was observed many times. V is TRBV3-1 and J is TRBJ2-2; TRBD2 matches at 9 bases. V dropped 0 bases and J dropped 6; count of bases not matched to a gene: 5. Germline values: CDR1 LGHDT, CDR2 YNNKEL (reference sequence). The CDR3 runs 16 residues. The CDR3 reads CASSQDRVAGAGELFF. The CDR3 nucleotides read TGTGCCAGCAGCCAAGATCGGGTAGCGGGAGCCGGGGAGCTGTTTTTT.